Detailed here is one T cell receptor beta chain. The sample originates from a study of blood T cell repertoires in COVID-19. Whole-study context: Whether acute or convalescent, the COVID-19 samples came from the United States, Italy and Spain. In each case, the material was cDNA or gDNA derived from T cells, B-cell-depleted T cells, or PBMCs.

Germline-derived CDR1 and CDR2 are LGHNA and YNFKEQ. This CDR3 is built from 14 residues. Trimming removed 2 bases at V and 4 bases at J, with 12 bases between. Per the study methods: Nucleated cell number was recorded as an estimate derived from reference gene primer amplification. Profiling relied on immunoSEQ multiplex PCR, and the TCRdb table lists in-frame clones only, not all of them. V and J calls plus clone size are reproduced from that table; the DNA served to infer D and trimming. The table has a few hundred thousand clones, under 90% seen once. Sequenced: peripheral blood. This TCR came from a woman aged 60-75 years who had recovered from COVID-19. The chain uses TRBV4-2 and TRBJ2-7; D perhaps matches TRBD2 (5 bases). CDR3: CASSQTDWIYEQYF. CDR3 coding DNA: TGTGCCAGCAGCCAAACGGACTGGATATACGAGCAGTACTTC.